One and the same sample provided the 31 T cell receptor beta chains below, sequenced in a study of T cell responses to AZD1222 COVID-19 vaccine. Profiling relied on immunoSEQ multiplex PCR, and the TCRdb table lists in-frame clones only, not all of them. The profile covers about 76,000 clones, with more than 60% appearing a single time and 25% to 30% taken by the ten largest. Sequenced material: peripheral blood, taken 28 days after the second dose of the MenACWY control vaccine. The source of these receptors is an adult who received the MenACWY meningococcal vaccine as a control.

The V and J genes are TRBV27 and TRBJ2-3, with D perhaps TRBD1 (5 bases). This CDR3 region has 15 residues. Germline CDR1 reads MNHEY; CDR2 reads SMNVEV (reference sequence). The V end was cut by 2 bases, the J end by 2 bases, with 11 bases between. CDR3 nucleotides: TGTGCCAGCAGTTTACAGGCAGGGCCCACAGATACGCAGTATTTT. Encoded protein: CASSLQAGPTDTQYF.

On this clone: A junction boundary mismatches the germline segment, possibly from a read error. The sample contains more than one DNA sequence encoding this CDR3. This chain uses TRBV28 with TRBJ1-2, with TRBD1 as a possible D gene (5 bases). Germline CDR1 is MDHEN and CDR2 is SYDVKM. The CDR3 extends over 14 amino acids. CDR3 bases: TGTGCCAGCAGCGTAGACGGCCAGCGACGGGGCTATACCTTC. This translates into CASSVDGQRRGYTF.

The genes are TRBV28 and TRBJ2-6; 7 nucleotides agree with TRBD1. Germline V gene lookup returns CDR1 MDHEN and CDR2 SYDVKM. With 3 bases clipped from V and 1 base from J, the junction kept 9 bases outside the gene matches. The CDR3 sequence is 18 residues long. The CDR3, as DNA: TGTGCCAGCAGTTTTAGGGGGCAGGGAAAATCTGGGGCCAACGTCCTGACTTTC. Protein: CASSFRGQGKSGANVLTF.

The chain has TRBV19 and TRBJ2-7; 7 bases match TRBD1. V lost 6 bases to trimming and J lost 0 bases; unmatched junction nucleotides: 8. The germline CDR1 and CDR2 sequences are LNHDA and SQIVND (reference sequence). This CDR3 spans 15 amino acids. The CDR3 nucleotides are TGTGCCAGTAGCCCCACGGGACAGTTCTCCTACGAGCAGTACTTC. As protein: CASSPTGQFSYEQYF.

The chain carries TRBV28 and TRBJ2-2; perhaps TRBD2 as D (7 bases). Per germline, CDR1 MDHEN and CDR2 SYDVKM. This CDR3 has 15 amino acids. The V gene lost 5 bases and the J gene lost 1 base, with 11 bases spanning the gap. The CDR3 loop reads CASSTGGLNTGELFF. The CDR3 nucleotides are TGTGCCAGCAGTACGGGGGGCTTGAACACCGGGGAGCTGTTTTTT. The variable domain in full, with the rest retrieved from reference TRBV28 and TRBJ2-2, is DVKVTQSSRYLVKRTGEKVFLECVQDMDHENMFWYRQDPGLGLRLIYFSYDVKMKEKGDIPEGYSVSREKKERFSLILESASTNQTSMYLCASSTGGLNTGELFFGEGSRLTVL.

This clone was found once. The genes are TRBV30 and TRBJ2-2; the D is unclear. Trimming left V 6 bases short and J 3 bases short, with 8 bases between. The CDR3 totals 12 residues. Per the germline V gene, CDR1 is GTSNPN and CDR2 is SVGIG (reference sequence). This CDR3 reads CACTPDTGELFF. The CDR3 DNA follows: TGTGCCTGCACCCCCGACACCGGGGAGCTGTTTTTT. The whole variable domain, remainder taken from reference TRBV30 and TRBJ2-2, is SQTIHQWPATLVQPVGSPLSLECTVEGTSNPNLYWYRQAAGRGLQLLFYSVGIGQISSEVPQNLSASRPQDRQFILSSKKLLLSDSGFYLCACTPDTGELFFGEGSRLTVL.

The genes are TRBV5-1 and TRBJ2-1; D is tentatively TRBD1 or TRBD2 (5 bases each). Deletions cut 4 bases from V and 8 bases from J, with 22 bases between. Germline V CDR1 and CDR2: SGHRS, YFSETQ. The CDR3 has 16 amino acids. CDR3 nucleotide sequence: TGCGCCAGCAGCCCCGGCTGGGGCCCGGAGGTCGATGAGCAGTTCTTC. It specifies CASSPGWGPEVDEQFF.

In its sample, this clone was seen once. V and J are TRBV29-1 and TRBJ2-7; D gene uncertain. The CDR3 length is 14 residues. The germline V gene encodes CDR1 SQVTM and CDR2 ANQGSEA. Trimming removed 2 bases at V and 6 bases at J, with 17 bases between. This CDR3 is CSVEMKWVLSEQYF. The CDR3 nucleotides are TGCAGCGTTGAAATGAAATGGGTCCTTTCCGAGCAGTACTTC.

The chain links TRBV16 to TRBJ1-2; 8 bases are shared with TRBD1. In germline, CDR1 is KGHSY, CDR2 FQNENV. CDR3 size: 15 residues. V shed 4 bases, J shed 7 bases, and the junction held 11 bases outside the gene matches. The CDR3 DNA follows: TGTGCCAGCAGCCGGGTGACAGGGGATAAAGTTGGCTACACCTTC. Amino acid sequence: CASSRVTGDKVGYTF.

This clone was recorded a few times. The rearrangement uses TRBV7-8 and TRBJ2-1; no clear D. The V gene lost 3 bases and the J gene lost 5 bases, with 5 bases spanning the gap. The CDR3 sequence is 12 residues long. Germline CDR1 and CDR2: SGHVS and FQNEAQ. CDR3 in DNA: TGTGCCAGCAGCTTCACCGACAATGAGCAGTTCTTC. Its protein product is CASSFTDNEQFF.

This sequence joins TRBV5-1 and TRBJ2-1, with 8 bases that match TRBD2. Unmatched junction bases numbered 4, after V lost 8 bases and J lost 0 bases. Germline V gives CDR1 SGHRS, CDR2 YFSETQ. This CDR3 is built from 14 residues. CDR3 residues: CASRTSGSYNEQFF. The CDR3 coding sequence is TGCGCCAGTAGAACTAGCGGCTCCTACAATGAGCAGTTCTTC.

This CDR3 is CASSLAGGEQYF. Here the CDR3 DNA reads TGTGCCAGCAGTTTAGCCGGGGGGGAGCAGTACTTC. The rearrangement uses TRBV27 and TRBJ2-7; 7 bases are shared with TRBD2. The germline V gene encodes CDR1 MNHEY and CDR2 SMNVEV (reference sequence). CDR3 length equals 12 residues. V gave up 2 bases and J gave up 7 bases; unmatched junction bases: 2.

This chain uses TRBV18 with TRBJ1-3; a possible D gene is TRBD1 (6 bases). The V gene's germline CDR1 is KGHSH and CDR2 LQKENI. V was shortened by 4 bases and J by 3 bases, with 19 bases between the two germline ends. The CDR3 is made up of 17 amino acids. CDR3 loop: CASSLTGTGGDGNTIYF. DNA for the CDR3: TGTGCCAGCTCACTAACCGGGACTGGGGGCGATGGAAACACCATATATTTT.

J is TRBJ2-7 and V is TRBV27; either TRBD1 or TRBD2 may fit D (5 bases each). The germline V and J ends were trimmed by 1 base and 2 bases, with 12 bases remaining between them. The CDR3 covers 15 residues. Germline values: CDR1 MNHEY, CDR2 SMNVEV (reference sequence). CDR3 nucleotide sequence: TGTGCCAGCAGTTTATATGGGGGATTTGCCTACGAGCAGTACTTC. This sequence encodes CASSLYGGFAYEQYF.

This clone appeared once. The rearrangement uses TRBV4-2 and TRBJ1-2; D is undetermined. CDR3 length: 14 amino acids. Trimming cost V 0 bases and J 2 bases, with 7 bases left between them. Germline assignment: CDR1 LGHNA and CDR2 YNFKEQ. CDR3 loop: CASSQDWGNYGYTF. The CDR3 coding sequence is TGTGCCAGCAGCCAAGATTGGGGAAACTATGGCTACACCTTC.

The rearrangement links TRBV6-5 to TRBJ1-5; no clear D. Germline assignment: CDR1 MNHEY and CDR2 SVGAGI. The V end was cut by 10 bases, the J end by 0 bases, with 10 bases between. The CDR3 is 13 amino acids. The CDR3 DNA reads TGTGCCACATACAGCGATAGCAATCAGCCCCAGCATTTT. Its translation: CATYSDSNQPQHF.

This CDR3 is CATSAGRGEKLFF. The CDR3 nucleotides read TGTGCCACCAGTGCGGGGCGCGGAGAAAAACTGTTTTTT. V is TRBV24-1 and J is TRBJ1-4; maybe TRBD1 (5 bases). The CDR3 loop spans 13 amino acids. V was clipped by 5 bases and J by 8 bases, with 11 bases between them. The V gene's germline CDR1 is KGHDR and CDR2 SFDVKD.

This clone was recorded only once. The chain joins TRBV4-1 to TRBJ2-7; D possibly corresponds to TRBD2 (5 bases). The CDR3 spans 13 residues. Between the trimmed V and J ends, which lost 8 bases and 3 bases, there was a span of 14 bases. Germline CDR1 MGHRA, CDR2 YSYEKL. The CDR3 DNA is TGCGCCAGCGCGAGGGTGGCAGACTACGAGCAGTACTTC. This translates into CASARVADYEQYF.

This clone appeared a few times. The chain is built from TRBV6-5 and TRBJ1-5, with a weak D call TRBD1 (5 bases). The CDR3 covers 14 residues. The germline gives CDR1 MNHEY, CDR2 SVGAGI. V lost 7 bases and J 0 bases, leaving 10 bases between the germline ends. The CDR3 sequence is CASTAGISNQPQHF. CDR3 bases: TGTGCCAGCACCGCAGGGATTAGCAATCAGCCCCAGCATTTT.

The chain uses TRBV15 and TRBJ1-1; D is unclear. There are 15 residues in the CDR3. Per the germline V gene, CDR1 is LNHNV and CDR2 is YYDKDF (reference sequence). V was shortened by 1 base and J by 5 bases, with 14 bases between the two germline ends. The CDR3 DNA follows: TGTGCCACCAGCAGAGCCCCGCCGGAGGGTACTGAAGCTTTCTTT. As protein: CATSRAPPEGTEAFF. The variable domain in full, completed from reference TRBV15 and TRBJ1-1, reads DAMVIQNPRYQVTQFGKPVTLSCSQTLNHNVMYWYQQKSSQAPKLLFHYYDKDFNNEADTPDNFQSRRPNTSFCFLDIRSPGLGDTAMYLCATSRAPPEGTEAFFGQGTRLTVV.

The chain is built from TRBV28 and TRBJ1-1, with D possibly matching TRBD1 (6 bases). The CDR3 is 14 residues long. Germline CDR1 and CDR2: MDHEN and SYDVKM. V lost 6 bases and J 7 bases, leaving 18 bases between the germline ends. The CDR3 nucleotides are TGTGCCAGCAGACCCAGGGGACCGAAACGTGAAGCTTTCTTT. It translates to CASRPRGPKREAFF.

A single count supports this clone. The chain couples TRBV5-1 to TRBJ1-2; D unresolved. The V end lost 0 bases, the J end lost 8 bases, and 11 bases lay between the germline ends. Per the germline V gene, CDR1 is SGHRS and CDR2 is YFSETQ. The CDR3 has 13 residues. CDR3: CASSLGYLEGYTF. CDR3 nucleotide sequence: TGCGCCAGCAGCTTGGGCTACCTGGAGGGCTACACCTTC.

The chain joins TRBV5-6 to TRBJ2-7, with D tentatively TRBD1 (9 bases). This CDR3 contains 17 residues. V was cut by 0 bases and J by 6 bases, with 22 bases left in between. Per germline, CDR1 SGHDT and CDR2 YYEEEE. The CDR3 spells CASSLAGQGAGVGEQYF. The CDR3 DNA sequence: TGTGCCAGCAGCTTGGCGGGACAGGGAGCGGGAGTGGGCGAGCAGTACTTC. The entire variable domain, with the rest obtained from reference TRBV5-6 and TRBJ2-7, is as follows: DAGVTQSPTHLIKTRGQQVTLRCSPKSGHDTVSWYQQALGQGPQFIFQYYEEEERQRGNFPDRFSGHQFPNYSSELNVNALLLGDSALYLCASSLAGQGAGVGEQYFGPGTRLTVT.

The chain uses TRBV7-3 and TRBJ2-2; D tentatively reads TRBD1 or TRBD2 (5 bases each). V was cut by 2 bases and J by 7 bases, with 14 bases left in between. The CDR3 length is 15 residues. CDR1 is SGHTA and CDR2 is FQGTGA in the germline V gene. The DNA for the CDR3 is TGTGCCAGCAGCTTACGGGGCGCCGGGGACGGGGAGCTGTTTTTT. This gives the protein CASSLRGAGDGELFF.

J is TRBJ1-2 and V is TRBV10-3, with TRBD1 matching 8 bases. J was trimmed by 6 bases and V by 5 bases; bases with no gene match: 8. There are 14 residues in the CDR3. Germline V gene data show CDR1 as ENHRY and CDR2 as SYGVKD. CDR3 nucleotide sequence: TGTGCCATCAGTTCCCAGGGGGCCAGGGATGGCTACACCTTC. Residues: CAISSQGARDGYTF.

The gene calls are TRBV10-3 and TRBJ2-3, with TRBD1 as a possible D gene (5 bases). Trimming shortened V by 6 bases and J by 4 bases, and 14 bases separated the two germline ends. Germline V lookup: CDR1 ENHRY, CDR2 SYGVKD. This CDR3 has 14 amino acids. The DNA for the CDR3 is TGTGCCATCAGCGCCAGGGATCGGTCAGATACGCAGTATTTT. This gives the protein CAISARDRSDTQYF.

The chain couples TRBV19 to TRBJ1-1; D perhaps matches TRBD1 (5 bases). Trimming removed 4 bases at V and 9 bases at J, with 18 bases between. The germline V gene encodes CDR1 LNHDA and CDR2 SQIVND (reference sequence). There are 14 residues in the CDR3. The CDR3 DNA reads as TGTGCCAGTAGTACACCGGGACGGGGCGTCCAAGCTTTCTTT. It yields the protein CASSTPGRGVQAFF.

The chain joins TRBV5-4 to TRBJ2-2, with TRBD2 matching 16 bases. The CDR3 contains 17 residues. Trimming took 4 bases from V and 7 from J; bases not matched to a gene: 7. CDR1 is SGHNT and CDR2 is YYREEE in the germline V gene (reference sequence). The CDR3: CASSPGTSGRAGGELFF. The CDR3 region has the DNA TGTGCCAGCAGCCCTGGGACTAGCGGGAGGGCCGGCGGGGAGCTGTTTTTT.

The chain recombines TRBV2 with TRBJ2-4; possibly TRBD1 or TRBD2 for D (6 bases each). V lost 6 bases and J lost 7, with 19 bases in between. CDR3 length: 15 residues. Germline V gene data show CDR1 as SNHLY and CDR2 as FYNNEI. The CDR3 sequence is CASSQEGGPRNIQYF. Written as DNA, the CDR3 is TGTGCCAGCAGCCAAGAGGGGGGCCCCCGGAACATTCAGTACTTC.

The chain couples TRBV5-1 to TRBJ2-1; 11 bases are shared with TRBD2. J gave up 7 bases and V 3 bases, and 12 bases lay outside the gene matches. Germline V gene lookup returns CDR1 SGHRS and CDR2 YFSETQ. The CDR3 is 17 amino acids. The CDR3 loop reads CASSSILAGGPENEQFF. The CDR3, as DNA: TGCGCCAGCAGCTCGATCTTAGCGGGAGGGCCCGAAAATGAGCAGTTCTTC. The whole variable domain, filled in from reference TRBV5-1 and TRBJ2-1, reads KAGVTQTPRYLIKTRGQQVTLSCSPISGHRSVSWYQQTPGQGLQFLFEYFSETQRNKGNFPGRFSGRQFSNSRSEMNVSTLELGDSALYLCASSSILAGGPENEQFFGPGTRLTVL.

This chain connects TRBV5-4 to TRBJ2-1; TRBD2 matches 9 bases. J lost 7 bases, V lost 6 bases, and 8 bases had no gene match. Germline assignment: CDR1 SGHNT and CDR2 YYREEE (reference sequence). The CDR3 is 14 amino acids. CDR3 sequence reads: CASKAGGLLNEQFF. CDR3 coding DNA: TGTGCCAGCAAGGCGGGGGGGCTGTTAAATGAGCAGTTCTTC.